These 28 T cell receptor beta chains came from one sample sequenced in a study of Ad26.COV2.S vaccination and SARS-CoV-2 variants. The sample's treatment: some 20 received Ad26.COV2.S at low or high dose, single or two shots; roughly five received placebo; per-sample allocation not given. Samples came from day 63 after the first vaccine or placebo injection. Clones were read by immunoSEQ multiplex PCR, and TCRdb kept only the in-frame ones, dropping some. The profile shows about 350,000 clones, about nine tenths of them singletons. The sample was peripheral blood, taken in a trial of Ad26.COV2.S vaccine versus placebo. The source of these receptors is a person between 18 and 59 years old who received the Ad26.COV2.S COVID-19 vaccine or a placebo.

This chain uses TRBV29-1 with TRBJ1-3; D is uncertain. Germline assignment: CDR1 SQVTM and CDR2 ANQGSEA. CDR3 size: 14 residues. The V gene lost 0 bases and the J gene lost 0 bases, with 6 bases spanning the gap. The CDR3 DNA reads TGCAGCGTTGAAGATTTAGGCTCTGGAAACACCATATATTTT. Its protein is CSVEDLGSGNTIYF.

The chain employs TRBV6-5 and TRBJ1-5, with no clear D. This CDR3 is 13 amino acids long. Trimming shortened V by 6 bases and J by 2 bases, and 8 bases separated the two germline ends. Germline V gene lookup returns CDR1 MNHEY and CDR2 SVGAGI. CDR3 sequence (DNA): TGTGCCAGCAGCGGACTAGGCAATCAGCCCCAGCATTTT. It specifies CASSGLGNQPQHF.

The table lists this clone with a few counts. Compared with germline, one end of the junction differs, possibly owing to a read error. The chain recombines TRBV7-7 with TRBJ2-2; 8 bases line up with TRBD2. This CDR3 region has 16 residues. From germline, CDR1 is SSHAT and CDR2 FNYEAQ (reference sequence). DNA for the CDR3: TGTGCTAGCAGCCCGGGACTAGGGGGAGCCACCGGGGAGCTGTTTTTT. Translating it yields CASSPGLGGATGELFF.

This chain joins TRBV6-5 and TRBJ1-1, with D hard to call. Trimming cost V 3 bases and J 3 bases, with 8 bases left between them. Germline assignment: CDR1 MNHEY and CDR2 SVGAGI. This CDR3 has 13 residues. The CDR3 DNA reads as TGTGCCAGCAGTTATTTAGAGGACACTGAAGCTTTCTTT. Protein product: CASSYLEDTEAFF.

The V and J genes are TRBV4-3 and TRBJ1-1, with D tentatively TRBD1 (5 bases). Trimming took off 1 base at V and 3 bases at J, with 6 bases between the two ends. This CDR3 comprises 13 residues. CDR1 is LGHNA, CDR2 YSLEER, per germline. CDR3 nucleotide sequence: TGCGCCAGCAGCCAAGGACAGTACACTGAAGCTTTCTTT. Residues: CASSQGQYTEAFF.

This clone was found once. J is TRBJ1-1 and V is TRBV5-6; D is perhaps TRBD1 (5 bases). V gave up 2 bases and J gave up 10 bases, with 9 bases separating them. Germline CDR1 reads SGHDT; CDR2 reads YYEEEE. This CDR3 contains 11 residues. In nucleotides, the CDR3 is TGTGCCAGCAGCTTCGGGGGGAGAGCTTTCTTT. It translates to CASSFGGRAFF.

The V gene is TRBV25-1, the J gene TRBJ1-1; no clear D. V gave up 0 bases and J gave up 8 bases, with 10 bases separating them. This CDR3 spans 13 amino acids. Germline V CDR1 and CDR2: MGHDK, SYGVNS. This CDR3 is CASSEYKGWEAFF. The CDR3 DNA reads TGTGCCAGCAGTGAATATAAGGGTTGGGAAGCTTTCTTT.

The chain links TRBV19 to TRBJ2-3, with TRBD2 as a possible D gene (5 bases). Germline loops: CDR1 LNHDA, CDR2 SQIVND (reference sequence). V dropped 6 bases and J dropped 2 bases, with 12 bases sitting between them. The CDR3 covers 14 residues. The CDR3 reads CASRAGVTTDTQYF. The CDR3 DNA sequence: TGTGCCAGTAGGGCCGGGGTCACCACAGATACGCAGTATTTT.

J is TRBJ1-1 and V is TRBV7-8; D uncertain. Trimming cost V 4 bases and J 0 bases, with 15 bases left between them. This CDR3 region has 16 residues. Germline loops: CDR1 SGHVS, CDR2 FQNEAQ. CDR3 coding DNA: TGTGCCAGCAGCTCCCCCGATGGAGTCATGAACACTGAAGCTTTCTTT. The encoded protein is CASSSPDGVMNTEAFF.

The rearrangement links TRBV18 to TRBJ2-1; no firm D call. The CDR3 is 15 residues long. V gave up 6 bases and J gave up 0 bases, with 12 bases separating them. Germline V gene data show CDR1 as KGHSH and CDR2 as LQKENI. The CDR3 is CASSPGVSSYNEQFF. In nucleotides, the CDR3 is TGTGCCAGCTCTCCTGGGGTAAGCTCCTACAATGAGCAGTTCTTC.

This clone turned up a few times. The V and J genes are TRBV7-3 and TRBJ1-1, with D unclear. This CDR3 is 13 amino acids long. V lost 5 bases to trimming and J lost 7 bases, with 14 bases between them. CDR1 is SGHTA and CDR2 is FQGTGA in the germline V gene. CDR3: CASSLGHGSEAFF. DNA for the CDR3: TGTGCCAGCAGCCTGGGCCACGGCAGTGAAGCTTTCTTT.

V gene TRBV7-8 combines with J gene TRBJ2-5; D gene ambiguous. This CDR3 comprises 14 residues. Germline V CDR1 and CDR2: SGHVS, FQNEAQ. Trimming removed 7 bases from V and 8 bases from J, with 20 bases in between. For the CDR3, the DNA is TGTGCCAGCAACACCAGACTTACGTTAGATACCCAGTACTTC. Protein: CASNTRLTLDTQYF.

The rearrangement joins TRBV23-1 to TRBJ1-2; 7 nucleotides match TRBD1. TRBV23-1 is treated as an ORF (open reading frame) with a function not yet certain. The CDR3 is made up of 13 amino acids. The J segment lost 2 bases and the V segment lost 10 bases, leaving 7 bases of the junction unmatched. The CDR3 reads CATQTGLNYGYTF. In DNA form, the CDR3 reads TGCGCCACCCAGACAGGGTTAAACTATGGCTACACCTTC.

V is TRBV25-1 and J is TRBJ1-1; possibly TRBD1 for D (6 bases). The CDR3 runs 13 residues. The germline gives CDR1 MGHDK, CDR2 SYGVNS. Trimming stripped 3 bases from V and 4 bases from J, with 9 bases between. CDR3 in DNA: TGTGCCAGCAGTGAGCAGGGGTTCACTGAAGCTTTCTTT. Translation: CASSEQGFTEAFF.

In DNA, the CDR3 is TGTGCCAGCAGTTTATACCCCCCCAGGACAGTAGCGGACTATGGCTACACCTTC. This sequence encodes CASSLYPPRTVADYGYTF. The chain combines TRBV28 with TRBJ1-2, with D possibly TRBD1 on 6 matching bases. Deletions cut 1 base from V and 3 bases from J, with 21 bases between. CDR3 size: 18 residues. The germline CDR1 and CDR2 sequences are MDHEN and SYDVKM.

The J gene is TRBJ1-2, the V gene TRBV6-5, with D unclear. The CDR3 is 13 residues long. Germline V gene lookup returns CDR1 MNHEY and CDR2 SVGAGI. V lost 6 bases and J lost 7, with 15 bases in between. In DNA, the CDR3 is TGTGCCAGCAGCCCGTCAGGATTCTCTGGCTACACCTTC. Translating gives CASSPSGFSGYTF.

About this clone: Distinct nucleotide sequences in the sample also encode this CDR3. The genes are TRBV9 and TRBJ1-6, with D maybe TRBD1 (5 bases). The CDR3 length is 14 residues. The V gene lost 1 base and the J gene lost 10 bases, with 12 bases spanning the gap. Germline V gene sequence: CDR1 SGDLS, CDR2 YYNGEE. The chain's CDR3 is CASSVQGSGSPLHF. CDR3 bases: TGTGCCAGCAGCGTACAGGGATCGGGCTCACCCCTCCACTTT.

This clone was observed a single time. CDR3 sequence (DNA): TGTGCCAGCAGCTTAAGCCCGGGGACGAACACCGGGGAGCTGTTTTTT. Encoded protein: CASSLSPGTNTGELFF. The rearrangement uses TRBV7-3 and TRBJ2-2; D may be TRBD2 (5 bases). In germline, CDR1 is SGHTA, CDR2 FQGTGA. V was shortened by 1 base and J by 0 bases, with 9 bases between the two germline ends. The CDR3 is 16 residues long. The full variable domain, in which reference TRBV7-3 and TRBJ2-2 provide the parts outside the CDR3, is GAGVSQTPSNKVTEKGKYVELRCDPISGHTALYWYRQSLGQGPEFLIYFQGTGAADDSGLPNDRFFAVRPEGSVSTLKIQRTERGDSAVYLCASSLSPGTNTGELFFGEGSRLTVL.

This clone was detected only once. This rearrangement joins TRBV6-5 to TRBJ1-2; a weak D match, TRBD1 (5 bases). Germline loops: CDR1 MNHEY, CDR2 SVGAGI. CDR3 length: 15 residues. The ends were cut back, 0 bases at V and 4 bases at J, with 12 bases in the middle. Written as DNA, the CDR3 is TGTGCCAGCAGTTACTCTCCCGACAGCCTCTATGGCTACACCTTC. It yields the protein CASSYSPDSLYGYTF.

The genes are TRBV5-1 and TRBJ2-3; D is undetermined. Germline V gene lookup returns CDR1 SGHRS and CDR2 YFSETQ. V was shortened by 0 bases and J by 0 bases, with 8 bases between the two germline ends. This CDR3 is 15 amino acids long. As DNA, the CDR3 is TGCGCCAGCAGCTTGGACAAGACTAGCACAGATACGCAGTATTTT. It yields the protein CASSLDKTSTDTQYF.

The rearrangement uses TRBV19 and TRBJ1-1; 11 nucleotides align to TRBD1. The CDR3 consists of 16 residues. The trim removed 11 bases at V and 4 bases at J, leaving 15 bases unmatched. Germline assignment: CDR1 LNHDA and CDR2 SQIVND (reference sequence). In DNA form, the CDR3 reads TGTGCCTCGACCCAAGGGACAGGGGGTCTGGGCACTGAAGCTTTCTTT. Residues: CASTQGTGGLGTEAFF. The complete variable domain, with remaining parts taken from reference TRBV19 and TRBJ1-1, reads DGGITQSPKYLFRKEGQNVTLSCEQNLNHDAMYWYRQDPGQGLRLIYYSQIVNDFQKGDIAEGYSVSREKKESFPLTVTSAQKNPTAFYLCASTQGTGGLGTEAFFGQGTRLTVV.

The gene calls are TRBV30 and TRBJ1-5, with D possibly TRBD1 on 5 matching bases. V was cut by 5 bases and J by 1 base, with 12 bases left in between. From germline, CDR1 is GTSNPN and CDR2 SVGIG (reference sequence). The CDR3 covers 14 residues. DNA of the CDR3: TGTGCCTGGGGAAGGGGAACGAGCAATCAGCCCCAGCATTTT. This sequence encodes CAWGRGTSNQPQHF.

CDR3 loop: CASSEQGYTEAFF. In DNA, the CDR3 is TGTGCCAGCAGCGAGCAGGGTTACACTGAAGCTTTCTTT. The chain combines TRBV7-2 with TRBJ1-1; a possible D gene is TRBD1 (5 bases). Trimming removed 5 bases at V and 3 bases at J, with 10 bases between. This CDR3 is 13 amino acids long. The germline CDR1 and CDR2 sequences are SGHTA and FQGNSA.

The chain employs TRBV6-5 and TRBJ2-5; the D call may be TRBD1 or TRBD2 (5 bases each). The V end lost 7 bases, the J end lost 0 bases, and 15 bases lay between the germline ends. Germline lookup yields CDR1 MNHEY and CDR2 SVGAGI. The CDR3 runs 15 residues. CDR3 in amino acids: CASTTPRENQETQYF. DNA for the CDR3: TGTGCCAGCACCACCCCCAGGGAGAACCAAGAGACCCAGTACTTC.

The chain employs TRBV7-9 and TRBJ1-2; TRBD1 matches 9 bases. The CDR3 is 15 amino acids. Germline values: CDR1 SEHNR, CDR2 FQNEAQ (reference sequence). With 4 bases clipped from V and 1 base from J, the junction kept 4 bases outside the gene matches. The CDR3: CASSSRQGGNYGYTF. CDR3 sequence (DNA): TGTGCCAGCAGCTCCCGACAGGGGGGTAACTATGGCTACACCTTC.

The gene calls are TRBV4-2 and TRBJ1-2; the match to TRBD1 covers 8 bases. The trim removed 0 bases at V and 4 bases at J, leaving 16 bases unmatched. CDR1 is LGHNA and CDR2 is YNFKEQ in the germline V gene. The CDR3 runs 19 residues. The CDR3 reads CASSQDLPSGGQARYGYTF. The CDR3 DNA reads as TGTGCCAGCAGCCAAGACCTTCCCTCTGGGGGACAGGCGCGCTATGGCTACACCTTC.

The V and J genes are TRBV9 and TRBJ2-3; 13 bases line up with TRBD2. V lost 3 bases, J lost 5 bases, and 6 bases stayed unmatched. CDR3 size: 16 residues. Looked up from germline, CDR1 is SGDLS and CDR2 is YYNGEE. The CDR3 loop is CASSAQTSGRLDTQYF. CDR3 DNA: TGTGCCAGCAGCGCCCAGACTAGCGGGAGGTTAGATACGCAGTATTTT. Drawing the rest from reference TRBV9 and TRBJ2-3, the complete variable domain is DSGVTQTPKHLITATGQRVTLRCSPRSGDLSVYWYQQSLDQGLQFLIQYYNGEERAKGNILERFSAQQFPDLHSELNLSSLELGDSALYFCASSAQTSGRLDTQYFGPGTRLTVL.

This clone was picked up one time. The chain employs TRBV29-1 and TRBJ1-3, with TRBD1 matching over 7 bases. The CDR3 is 12 residues long. CDR1 is SQVTM and CDR2 is ANQGSEA in the germline V gene. Losses at the gene ends were 6 bases for V and 2 bases for J; bases not matched to a gene: 1. As DNA, the CDR3 is TGCAGCGTGCAGGGGGCTGGAAACACCATATATTTT. It codes for CSVQGAGNTIYF.